These 9 T cell receptor beta chains were all obtained from the same sample, sequenced in a study of shared clonotypes between healthy human individuals. This table comes from immunoSEQ multiplex PCR, and its TCRdb copy is limited to in-frame clones, with some not included. The sample includes some 2,400,000 clones, 90% to 97% of them seen just once. The sequenced sample was naive CD4+ T cells sorted from blood. Sample subset: CD45RA+ positively selected. These receptors all come from a man aged 18 to 29 in good health.

The chain employs TRBV27 and TRBJ2-7; D perhaps matches TRBD2 (5 bases). V shed 7 bases and J shed 3 bases, with 13 bases lying between them. The CDR3 is made up of 13 amino acids. Germline values: CDR1 MNHEY, CDR2 SMNVEV (reference sequence). CDR3 in DNA: TGTGCCAGCAAAGAAGCGGACCGCTACGAGCAGTACTTC. Protein sequence: CASKEADRYEQYF.

This chain uses TRBV7-9 with TRBJ2-7; TRBD2 matches 9 bases. The CDR3 has 15 residues. The V and J ends lost 3 bases and 6 bases, in that order; junction bases with no gene match: 9. CDR1 SEHNR and CDR2 FQNEAQ come from the germline V gene (reference sequence). The CDR3 DNA reads as TGTGCCAGCAGCTTGTTGGCTAGCGGGGAGGCCGAGCAGTACTTC. This sequence encodes CASSLLASGEAEQYF.

V is TRBV27 and J is TRBJ1-6; 9 positions agree with TRBD1. This CDR3 comprises 18 residues. CDR1 and CDR2 from the germline V gene are MNHEY and SMNVEV (reference sequence). V dropped 8 bases and J dropped 7; count of bases not matched to a gene: 18. The CDR3 is CASAYEQPGQGRNSPLHF. DNA of the CDR3: TGTGCCAGCGCTTATGAACAACCGGGACAGGGACGAAATTCACCCCTCCACTTT.

The chain employs TRBV5-6 and TRBJ1-2; D remains unclear. V shed 4 bases and J shed 4 bases, with 8 bases lying between them. Per the germline V gene, CDR1 is SGHDT and CDR2 is YYEEEE. CDR3 length: 12 residues. CDR3 bases: TGTGCCAGCAGCGAGGGATTCTATGGCTACACCTTC. It yields the protein CASSEGFYGYTF.

V and J are TRBV19 and TRBJ2-3; 8 bases are shared with TRBD2. Per germline, CDR1 LNHDA and CDR2 SQIVND (reference sequence). V lost 5 bases to trimming and J lost 0 bases; unmatched junction nucleotides: 4. The CDR3 contains 15 residues. Here the CDR3 reads CASSLASGSTDTQYF. The CDR3 bases are TGTGCCAGTAGTTTGGCTAGCGGGAGCACAGATACGCAGTATTTT.

This chain uses TRBV28 with TRBJ2-7, with TRBD1 matching over 8 bases. With V trimmed by 2 bases and J by 4 bases, 13 bases remained unmatched. The CDR3 extends over 17 amino acids. Germline assignment: CDR1 MDHEN and CDR2 SYDVKM. DNA of the CDR3: TGTGCCAGCAGTTTAGGTGGAGGGGCAGGGGGCGCTTACGAGCAGTACTTC. Translated: CASSLGGGAGGAYEQYF.

The gene calls are TRBV7-2 and TRBJ2-7; D gene uncertain. Germline CDR1 is SGHTA and CDR2 is FQGNSA. Trimming stripped 3 bases from V and 6 bases from J, with 12 bases between. The CDR3 is 13 amino acids. CDR3 loop: CASSFDTWGEQYF. CDR3 bases: TGTGCCAGCAGCTTTGACACCTGGGGCGAGCAGTACTTC. The variable domain in full, completed from reference TRBV7-2 and TRBJ2-7, reads GAGVSQSPSNKVTEKGKDVELRCDPISGHTALYWYRQSLGQGLEFLIYFQGNSAPDKSGLPSDRFSAERTGGSVSTLTIQRTQQEDSAVYLCASSFDTWGEQYFGPGTRLTVT.

This clone was observed a single time. V gene TRBV2 combines with J gene TRBJ2-6; D is undetermined. V lost 5 bases, J lost 0 bases, and 11 bases lay in between. Germline loops: CDR1 SNHLY, CDR2 FYNNEI. The CDR3 is made up of 16 amino acids. CDR3 region: CASSTSKSSGANVLTF. In DNA form, the CDR3 reads TGTGCCAGCAGTACAAGCAAGAGCTCTGGGGCCAACGTCCTGACTTTC.

This chain connects TRBV7-9 to TRBJ2-5, with no clear D. Germline CDR1 and CDR2: SEHNR and FQNEAQ (reference sequence). V lost 1 base to trimming and J lost 1 base, with 7 bases between them. This CDR3 spans 14 amino acids. As DNA, the CDR3 is TGTGCCAGCAGCTTAGGCGGTTTCCAAGAGACCCAGTACTTC. Amino acid sequence: CASSLGGFQETQYF.